This T cell receptor (beta chain) came from a study of blood T cell repertoires in COVID-19. Turning to the study itself: Material from acute and convalescent COVID-19 was sourced from the United States, Italy and Spain. T cells, B-cell-depleted T cells, or PBMCs supplied cDNA or gDNA.

Per the original methods: Reference gene primer amplification in the assay estimated nucleated cell counts. The repertoire was sequenced with immunoSEQ multiplex PCR; TCRdb's copy has only in-frame clones and lacks some. The V and J calls and clone size come from that table; D and trimming were worked out from the DNA. This sample has about 270,000 clones, with roughly 90% found just once. The V end was cut by 4 bases, the J end by 0 bases, with 25 bases between. Germline lookup yields CDR1 SGHVS and CDR2 FNYEAQ. The CDR3 loop spans 20 amino acids. Participants in the exposed group had met a COVID-19 case in the 2 weeks before joining the study.

This TCR came from a man in his forties who had been exposed to COVID-19. Sample: PBMCs or T cells enriched from blood (not recorded which). This rearrangement joins TRBV7-6 to TRBJ1-5; tentatively, D is TRBD1 (5 bases). The CDR3 protein is CASSSAWGPSGGYSNQPQHF. The CDR3 DNA reads as TGTGCCAGCAGCTCAGCTTGGGGACCCAGCGGGGGATATAGCAATCAGCCCCAGCATTTT.